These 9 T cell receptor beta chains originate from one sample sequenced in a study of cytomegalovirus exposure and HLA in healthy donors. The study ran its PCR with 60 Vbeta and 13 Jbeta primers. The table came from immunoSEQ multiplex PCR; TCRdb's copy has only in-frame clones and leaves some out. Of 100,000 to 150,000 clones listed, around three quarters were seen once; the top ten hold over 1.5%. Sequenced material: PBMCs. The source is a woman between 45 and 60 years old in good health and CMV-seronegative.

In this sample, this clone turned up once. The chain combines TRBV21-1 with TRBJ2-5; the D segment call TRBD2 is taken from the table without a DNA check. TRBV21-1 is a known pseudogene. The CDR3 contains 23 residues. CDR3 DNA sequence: TGTGCCAGCAGCAAAAGAAGACTGCAAGGACTAGCGGGAGGGACCATCAACAAAGAGACCCAGTACTTC. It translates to CASSKRRLQGLAGGTINKETQYF.

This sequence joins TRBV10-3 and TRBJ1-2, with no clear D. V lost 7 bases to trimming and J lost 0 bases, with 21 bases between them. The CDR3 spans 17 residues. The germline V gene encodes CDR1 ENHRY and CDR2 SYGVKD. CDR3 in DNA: TGTGCCATCAAACGAAGTCCTGAGGCCGATACTAACTATGGCTACACCTTC. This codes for CAIKRSPEADTNYGYTF.

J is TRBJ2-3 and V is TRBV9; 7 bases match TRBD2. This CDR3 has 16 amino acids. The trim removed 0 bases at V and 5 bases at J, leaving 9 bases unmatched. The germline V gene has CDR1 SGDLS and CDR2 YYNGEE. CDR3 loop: CASSVGTSFTGDTQYF. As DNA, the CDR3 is TGTGCCAGCAGCGTAGGGACTAGTTTTACGGGAGATACGCAGTATTTT.

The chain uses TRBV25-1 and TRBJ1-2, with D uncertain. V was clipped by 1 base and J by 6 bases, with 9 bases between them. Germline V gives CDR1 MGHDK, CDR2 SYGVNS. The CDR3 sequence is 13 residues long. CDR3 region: CASSESGRDGYTF. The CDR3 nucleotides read TGTGCCAGCAGTGAATCGGGGAGGGATGGCTACACCTTC.

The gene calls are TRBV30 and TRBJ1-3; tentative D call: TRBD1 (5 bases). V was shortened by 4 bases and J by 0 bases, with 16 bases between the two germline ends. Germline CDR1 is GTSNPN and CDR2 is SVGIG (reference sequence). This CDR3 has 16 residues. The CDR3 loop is CAWNPWGGFSGNTIYF. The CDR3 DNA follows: TGTGCCTGGAATCCCTGGGGGGGGTTCTCTGGAAACACCATATATTTT. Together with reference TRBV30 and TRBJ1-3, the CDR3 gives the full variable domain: SQTIHQWPATLVQPVGSPLSLECTVEGTSNPNLYWYRQAAGRGLQLLFYSVGIGQISSEVPQNLSASRPQDRQFILSSKKLLLSDSGFYLCAWNPWGGFSGNTIYFGEGSWLTVV.

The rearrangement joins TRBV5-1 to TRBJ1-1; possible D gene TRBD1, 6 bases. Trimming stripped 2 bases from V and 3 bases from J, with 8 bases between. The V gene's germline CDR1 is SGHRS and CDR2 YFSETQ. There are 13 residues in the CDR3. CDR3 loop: CASSFSGDTEAFF. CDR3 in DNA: TGCGCCAGCAGCTTTTCAGGGGACACTGAAGCTTTCTTT. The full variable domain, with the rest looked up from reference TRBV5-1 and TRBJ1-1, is KAGVTQTPRYLIKTRGQQVTLSCSPISGHRSVSWYQQTPGQGLQFLFEYFSETQRNKGNFPGRFSGRQFSNSRSEMNVSTLELGDSALYLCASSFSGDTEAFFGQGTRLTVV.

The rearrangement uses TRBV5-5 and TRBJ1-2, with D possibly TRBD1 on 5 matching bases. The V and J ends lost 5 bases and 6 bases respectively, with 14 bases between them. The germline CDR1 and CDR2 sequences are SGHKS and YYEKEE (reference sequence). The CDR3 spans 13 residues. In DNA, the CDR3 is TGTGCCAGCAGGCCTCAGGGTGCGGATGGCTACACCTTC. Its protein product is CASRPQGADGYTF. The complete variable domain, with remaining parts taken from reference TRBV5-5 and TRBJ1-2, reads DAGVTQSPTHLIKTRGQQVTLRCSPISGHKSVSWYQQVLGQGPQFIFQYYEKEERGRGNFPDRFSARQFPNYSSELNVNALLLGDSALYLCASRPQGADGYTFGSGTRLTVV.

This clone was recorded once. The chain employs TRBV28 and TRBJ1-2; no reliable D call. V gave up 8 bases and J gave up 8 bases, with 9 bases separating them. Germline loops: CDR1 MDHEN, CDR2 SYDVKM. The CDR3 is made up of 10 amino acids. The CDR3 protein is CASGRVGYTF. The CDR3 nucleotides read TGTGCCAGCGGGCGGGTCGGCTACACCTTC.

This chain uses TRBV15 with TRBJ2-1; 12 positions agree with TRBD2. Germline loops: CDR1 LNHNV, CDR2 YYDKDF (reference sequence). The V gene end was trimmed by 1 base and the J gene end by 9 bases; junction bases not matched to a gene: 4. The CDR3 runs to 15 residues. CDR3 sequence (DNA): TGTGCCACCAGCAGAGGACTAGCGGGAGTCGGTGAGCAGTTCTTC. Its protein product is CATSRGLAGVGEQFF.